The rows below give T cell receptor beta chains drawn from one sample of a study of PD-1 blockade in classical Hodgkin lymphoma. Some clones are missing from TCRdb's copy, which holds only in-frame ones; the method was immunoSEQ multiplex PCR. The sample carries 13,000 to 15,000 clones, about four fifths recorded once. Specimen: peripheral blood mononuclear cells (PBMCs), collected at baseline. Receptors originate from a human donor with classical Hodgkin lymphoma. CDR3s leave out the opening cysteine and the closing phenylalanine or tryptophan. D genes are given only for firm matches. Size tells how often a clone was seen (once, few, many) or the class of an expanded clone, and some rows leave it out.

.	TRBV4-1	.	ASSQQGSSYEQY
.	TRBV19	TRBD1	ASMTGQKNTEAF
.	TRBV10-3	.	AISDGTGPPYGYT
once	TRBV2	.	ASNLQGGTDTQY
.	TRBV6-6	.	ASSYFGYTEAF
.	TRBV7-9	TRBD1	ASSPGTAGIGDNSPLH
few	TRBV6-1	.	ASSEARQQPQH
.	TRBV19	TRBD2	ASSVAGVLQETQY
.	TRBV5-6	.	ASSDGPYGAEAF
once	TRBV5-1	.	ASSLWQMNTEAF
few	TRBV7-3	.	ASSLQHTNTGELF
.	TRBV19	TRBD1	ASSRDRVDNQPQH
.	TRBV5-4	.	ASSSQGANVLT
.	TRBV28	TRBD1	ASTATGLNTEAF
.	TRBV18	.	ASSLGPPAGNTIY
.	TRBV5-1	.	ASSSNFYEQY
.	TRBV2	.	ASSPRTDPTNEKLF
.	TRBV6-5	.	ASSYGTTTGELF
.	TRBV5-4	.	ASSLAGTAPLH
.	TRBV6-6	.	AAQGTGYGYT
.	TRBV10-3	.	AISESVPGNTEAF
.	TRBV28	.	ASSLRLPQETQY
.	TRBV7-9	.	ASSLVGDTGYGYT
.	TRBV29-1	.	SGGAADTQY
.	TRBV27	.	ASSLRDTSYNEQF
.	TRBV18	TRBD1	ASSPGQGRNEKLF
.	TRBV7-9	TRBD1	ASSMGQGSTEAF